This TCR beta chain was found in a study of human T cells and chemical hapten exposure. Within the library, unique molecular identifiers were attached to each individual cDNA molecule. TCRdb independently ran MiXCR on the RACE reads; one entry per CDR3 protein. The sample holds 50,000 or so distinct CDR3 sequences; roughly 11% are singletons and the top ten take 1.8%. Described time point: patch test 1, 2 weeks after DPC sensitization. Treatment reported: therapeutic diphenylcyclopropenone sensitization with weekly scalp DPC. Total RNA was extracted from unfractionated whole blood. Blood draws came first, before each patch test. Alopecia patients deemed DPC-suitable, aged 18 to 70, excluding pregnancy. V lost 2 bases and J lost 13, with 12 bases in between. The CDR3 has 12 residues. CDR1 is ENHRY and CDR2 is SYGVKD in the germline V gene.

This receptor was identified in a woman between 40 and 50 years old with alopecia areata. Some clones in this sample may be carry-over from other donors' samples. Sequences were derived from whole blood, sampled in connection with sensitization to the hapten diphenylcyclopropenone (DPC). The chain joins TRBV10-3 to TRBJ2-1; no clear D. CDR3 sequence (DNA): TGTGCCATCAGTGAGCCCGAACTCGTACAGTTCTTC. This encodes CAISEPELVQFF.